The 20 T cell receptor beta chains reported below all come from one sample, sequenced in a study of blood T cell repertoires in COVID-19. TCRdb's copy holds only in-frame clones and misses some; the assay was immunoSEQ multiplex PCR. Of some 50,000 clones in the sample, roughly nine tenths were seen once. The sequenced material came from peripheral blood. The receptors originated from a middle-aged man with acute or convalescent COVID-19.

This chain joins TRBV10-2 and TRBJ2-7; 12 positions agree with TRBD1. This CDR3 comprises 14 residues. CDR1 WSHSY and CDR2 SAAADI come from the germline V gene. V was clipped by 8 bases and J by 5 bases; unmatched bases: 7. The CDR3 DNA is TGCGCCAGCCTGACGGGACAGGGGGCGAACGAGCAGTACTTC. Translation gives CASLTGQGANEQYF.

The chain recombines TRBV5-1 with TRBJ1-6; 9 bases line up with TRBD1. After removal of 1 base from V and 6 bases from J, the junction contained 2 bases not matched to a gene. CDR1 is SGHRS and CDR2 is YFSETQ in the germline V gene. This CDR3 has 15 amino acids. Written as DNA, the CDR3 is TGCGCCAGCAGCTTGCGGGGACAGGGTAATTCACCCCTCCACTTT. Protein sequence: CASSLRGQGNSPLHF.

V usage is TRBV29-1 and J usage is TRBJ2-4, with D tentatively TRBD2 (5 bases). Trimming stripped 5 bases from V and 0 bases from J, with 11 bases between. In germline, CDR1 is SQVTM, CDR2 ANQGSEA. This CDR3 contains 14 residues. CDR3 loop: CSVRETLAKNIQYF. CDR3 nucleotide sequence: TGCAGCGTTAGGGAGACTTTAGCCAAAAACATTCAGTACTTC.

This clone is a singleton in its sample. This chain connects TRBV9 to TRBJ2-1; 7 bases match TRBD2. CDR1 is SGDLS and CDR2 is YYNGEE in the germline V gene. The CDR3 has 16 residues. V was clipped by 4 bases and J by 0 bases; unmatched bases: 7. CDR3 region: CASSTTRGSSYNEQFF. In nucleotides, the CDR3 is TGTGCCAGCAGCACAACGCGCGGGAGCTCCTACAATGAGCAGTTCTTC. Variable domain in full (rest from reference TRBV9 and TRBJ2-1): DSGVTQTPKHLITATGQRVTLRCSPRSGDLSVYWYQQSLDQGLQFLIQYYNGEERAKGNILERFSAQQFPDLHSELNLSSLELGDSALYFCASSTTRGSSYNEQFFGPGTRLTVL.

The rearrangement uses TRBV19 and TRBJ1-2; weak D call: TRBD1 (5 bases). Trimming shortened V by 5 bases and J by 0 bases, and 13 bases separated the two germline ends. This CDR3 spans 15 amino acids. In germline, CDR1 is LNHDA, CDR2 SQIVND (reference sequence). CDR3 sequence: CASSSGWVANYGYTF. The DNA of the CDR3 is TGTGCCAGTAGTTCAGGGTGGGTAGCTAACTATGGCTACACCTTC.

The count of this clone is one. The V call is TRBV5-1, the J call TRBJ2-5, with 9 bases lining up with TRBD1. With 6 bases clipped from V and 0 bases from J, the junction kept 9 bases outside the gene matches. CDR1 and CDR2 from the germline V gene are SGHRS and YFSETQ. The CDR3 is 16 amino acids. The CDR3 loop is CASTPTGTGYQETQYF. Written as DNA, the CDR3 is TGCGCCAGCACGCCGACCGGGACAGGGTACCAAGAGACCCAGTACTTC. Full variable domain (remainder filled in from reference TRBV5-1 and TRBJ2-5): KAGVTQTPRYLIKTRGQQVTLSCSPISGHRSVSWYQQTPGQGLQFLFEYFSETQRNKGNFPGRFSGRQFSNSRSEMNVSTLELGDSALYLCASTPTGTGYQETQYFGPGTRLLVL.

The rearrangement links TRBV6-5 to TRBJ2-5, with D perhaps matching TRBD2 (5 bases). Germline CDR1 is MNHEY and CDR2 is SVGAGI. This CDR3 region has 11 residues. CDR3 sequence (DNA): TGTGCGCACCGGGGAGAGGAGACCCAGTACTTC. Encoded protein: CAHRGEETQYF.

The gene calls are TRBV11-2 and TRBJ2-3, with D possibly matching TRBD2 (7 bases). From germline, CDR1 is SGHAT and CDR2 FQNNGV. V shed 3 bases and J shed 5 bases, with 18 bases lying between them. The CDR3 has 16 residues. CDR3 protein: CASSFRGGGPEDTQYF. The CDR3 nucleotides are TGTGCCAGCAGCTTTCGAGGGGGAGGGCCGGAAGATACGCAGTATTTT. The full variable domain, with the rest looked up from reference TRBV11-2 and TRBJ2-3, is EAGVAQSPRYKIIEKRQSVAFWCNPISGHATLYWYQQILGQGPKLLIQFQNNGVVDDSQLPKDRFSAERLKGVDSTLKIQPAKLEDSAVYLCASSFRGGGPEDTQYFGPGTRLTVL.

The sample holds a few counts of this clone. V and J are TRBV2 and TRBJ2-3, with TRBD2 identical over 8 bases. Germline values: CDR1 SNHLY, CDR2 FYNNEI. V was clipped by 6 bases and J by 4 bases; unmatched bases: 12. CDR3 length: 16 residues. The CDR3 region is CASSRLGGGTPDTQYF. Here the CDR3 DNA reads TGTGCCAGCAGCCGCTTGGGCGGGGGGACTCCAGATACGCAGTATTTT.

V and J are TRBV20-1 and TRBJ2-1, with no clear D. The CDR3 runs to 15 residues. Per the germline V gene, CDR1 is DFQATT and CDR2 is SNEGSKA (reference sequence). V gave up 3 bases and J gave up 0 bases, with 12 bases separating them. The CDR3 spells CSASPISSSYNEQFF. The CDR3 DNA reads as TGCAGTGCTAGTCCCATCTCCAGCTCCTACAATGAGCAGTTCTTC.

The chain couples TRBV19 to TRBJ2-7, with D maybe TRBD2 (5 bases). Trimming shortened V by 4 bases and J by 3 bases, and 10 bases separated the two germline ends. The CDR3 consists of 13 residues. The germline V gene encodes CDR1 LNHDA and CDR2 SQIVND (reference sequence). CDR3 protein: CASSKSGVYEQYF. The CDR3 DNA is TGTGCCAGTAGTAAATCCGGGGTCTACGAGCAGTACTTC.

This clone occurred a few times. The chain recombines TRBV25-1 with TRBJ2-7; 7 bases fit TRBD2. The CDR3 runs 14 residues. Germline trimming cut 2 bases from V and 3 bases from J; bases unmatched to any gene: 4. Germline values: CDR1 MGHDK, CDR2 SYGVNS. The CDR3 reads CASSEVGTNYEQYF. For the CDR3, the DNA is TGTGCCAGCAGTGAAGTAGGGACTAACTACGAGCAGTACTTC.

The J gene is TRBJ2-1, the V gene TRBV27; 12 positions match TRBD2. Germline V gene data show CDR1 as MNHEY and CDR2 as SMNVEV (reference sequence). After removal of 5 bases from V and 2 bases from J, the junction contained 7 bases not matched to a gene. The CDR3 length is 17 residues. CDR3 nucleotide sequence: TGTGCCAGCAGTCGACGACTAGCGGGAGTCACCTACAATGAGCAGTTCTTC. Translating it yields CASSRRLAGVTYNEQFF.

The chain joins TRBV6-1 to TRBJ1-1, with a weak D call TRBD1 (6 bases). Trimming stripped 2 bases from V and 5 bases from J, with 15 bases between. The germline CDR1 and CDR2 sequences are MNHNS and SASEGT. CDR3 size: 15 residues. The CDR3 bases are TGTGCCAGCAGTGAACCCTACGGGGGGCGAACTGAAGCTTTCTTT. Translated: CASSEPYGGRTEAFF.

V usage is TRBV15 and J usage is TRBJ2-3, with TRBD2 matching 7 bases. Germline lookup yields CDR1 LNHNV and CDR2 YYDKDF (reference sequence). The CDR3 loop spans 15 amino acids. Trimming removed 2 bases from V and 2 bases from J; junction bases left unmatched: 4. CDR3 coding DNA: TGTGCCACCAGCAGAACCCGGGACTACACAGATACGCAGTATTTT. Amino acids: CATSRTRDYTDTQYF. Complete variable domain (other parts from reference TRBV15 and TRBJ2-3): DAMVIQNPRYQVTQFGKPVTLSCSQTLNHNVMYWYQQKSSQAPKLLFHYYDKDFNNEADTPDNFQSRRPNTSFCFLDIRSPGLGDTAMYLCATSRTRDYTDTQYFGPGTRLTVL.

The chain combines TRBV6-5 with TRBJ1-2, with 9 positions matching TRBD1. This CDR3 is built from 15 residues. With V trimmed by 4 bases and J by 2 bases, 5 bases remained unmatched. CDR1 and CDR2 (germline): MNHEY, SVGAGI. The CDR3 DNA is TGTGCCAGCAGTTCGACGACAGGGGGGAACTATGGCTACACCTTC. It translates to CASSSTTGGNYGYTF.

V gene TRBV5-1 combines with J gene TRBJ2-3; a possible D gene is TRBD2 (5 bases). Trimming left V 2 bases short and J 1 base short, with 5 bases between. This CDR3 has 13 amino acids. Germline V lookup: CDR1 SGHRS, CDR2 YFSETQ. CDR3 region: CASSFSGTDTQYF. The CDR3 bases are TGCGCCAGCAGCTTTAGCGGCACAGATACGCAGTATTTT.

This sequence joins TRBV30 and TRBJ1-2; D unresolved. Trimming shortened V by 1 base and J by 4 bases, and 7 bases separated the two germline ends. CDR1 is GTSNPN and CDR2 is SVGIG in the germline V gene (reference sequence). This CDR3 has 12 amino acids. CDR3 in amino acids: CAWSGGVYGYTF. CDR3 coding DNA: TGTGCCTGGAGTGGGGGAGTCTATGGCTACACCTTC.

CDR3 DNA: TGTGCCAGCAGTACGACAGGGGATAGGGCAAAGACTGAAGCTTTCTTT. Protein: CASSTTGDRAKTEAFF. The chain employs TRBV2 and TRBJ1-1, with TRBD1 identical over 8 bases. This CDR3 is built from 16 residues. Germline V CDR1 and CDR2: SNHLY, FYNNEI. J gave up 5 bases and V 5 bases, and 13 bases lay outside the gene matches.

The V and J genes are TRBV4-2 and TRBJ2-3; 10 bases are a match to TRBD2. Losses at the gene ends were 0 bases for V and 2 bases for J; bases not matched to a gene: 2. Germline CDR1 and CDR2: LGHNA and YNFKEQ. The CDR3 has 16 amino acids. CDR3 sequence: CASSQDTSGATDTQYF. The CDR3 nucleotides are TGTGCCAGCAGCCAAGATACTAGCGGGGCCACAGATACGCAGTATTTT.